This passage covers 11 T cell receptor beta chains from one sample sequenced in a study of control samples from healthy donors and cancer patients. Using immunoSEQ multiplex PCR, the repertoire was profiled, and TCRdb retains in-frame clones only, with some absent. The sample lists about 51,000 clones, 80% occurring once. The sequenced sample consisted of blood. The receptors come from a man between 65 and 85 years old in good health.

The chain couples TRBV20-1 to TRBJ2-1; D gene ambiguous. The germline V and J ends were trimmed by 1 base and 6 bases, with 4 bases remaining between them. The CDR3 consists of 11 residues. Germline V lookup: CDR1 DFQATT, CDR2 SNEGSKA (reference sequence). CDR3 amino acids: CSARGINEQFF. DNA of the CDR3: TGCAGTGCTAGAGGTATCAATGAGCAGTTCTTC.

This clone was seen a few times. V is TRBV2 and J is TRBJ1-5; D gene ambiguous. This CDR3 comprises 13 residues. CDR1 and CDR2 from the germline V gene are SNHLY and FYNNEI. V lost 1 base, J lost 7 bases, and 8 bases lay in between. The CDR3 DNA follows: TGTGCCAGCAGTGAAGAAGGGATCCAGCCCCAGCATTTT. Protein: CASSEEGIQPQHF.

There are a few counts of this clone. The V call is TRBV6-5, the J call TRBJ1-4; a possible D gene is TRBD1 (6 bases). Germline CDR1 and CDR2: MNHEY and SVGAGI. V was clipped by 6 bases and J by 4 bases, with 15 bases between them. The length of the CDR3 is 15 residues. CDR3 amino acids: CASRLGAADNEKLFF. CDR3 bases: TGTGCCAGCAGATTGGGGGCAGCGGATAATGAAAAACTGTTTTTT.

The gene calls are TRBV5-1 and TRBJ2-5, with D possibly matching TRBD2 (5 bases). V lost 4 bases to trimming and J lost 6 bases, with 22 bases between them. The CDR3 consists of 16 residues. CDR1 and CDR2 from the germline V gene are SGHRS and YFSETQ. The CDR3 bases are TGCGCCAGCAGCCCCGGCGATGGAAGGAGAGGGAAGACCCAGTACTTC. Protein sequence: CASSPGDGRRGKTQYF.

V usage is TRBV9 and J usage is TRBJ2-1; D unclear. Germline CDR1 SGDLS, CDR2 YYNGEE. This CDR3 is 12 amino acids long. V dropped 3 bases and J dropped 8 bases, with 9 bases sitting between them. This CDR3 reads CASSGPGDEQFF. CDR3 coding DNA: TGTGCCAGCAGCGGCCCGGGTGATGAGCAGTTCTTC. The full variable domain, rest sourced from reference TRBV9 and TRBJ2-1, is DSGVTQTPKHLITATGQRVTLRCSPRSGDLSVYWYQQSLDQGLQFLIQYYNGEERAKGNILERFSAQQFPDLHSELNLSSLELGDSALYFCASSGPGDEQFFGPGTRLTVL.

This clone showed up just a few times. The rearrangement joins TRBV3-1 (or the pseudogene TRBV3-2) to TRBJ1-1; tentatively, D is TRBD1 (5 bases). The CDR3 extends over 12 amino acids. Germline CDR1 is LGHDT and CDR2 is YNNKEL (reference sequence). V lost 5 bases and J lost 6, with 10 bases in between. The CDR3 protein is CASSTRGSEAFF. The CDR3 DNA reads as TGTGCCAGCAGCACCCGGGGGTCTGAAGCTTTCTTT.

This sequence joins TRBV28 and TRBJ1-6; D unresolved. The V and J ends lost 5 bases and 7 bases respectively, with 6 bases between them. The CDR3 is made up of 12 amino acids. Germline assignment: CDR1 MDHEN and CDR2 SYDVKM. The CDR3 is CASSLGNSPLHF. In nucleotides, the CDR3 is TGTGCCAGCAGTCTTGGGAATTCACCCCTCCACTTT.

CDR3 bases: TGTGCCAGCTCTCTGATGGGGTATTTGCACACCGGGGAGCTGTTTTTT. Its protein is CASSLMGYLHTGELFF. The chain is built from TRBV18 and TRBJ2-2; no firm D call. The CDR3 covers 16 residues. Trimming removed 6 bases from V and 3 bases from J, with 17 bases in between. CDR1 KGHSH and CDR2 LQKENI come from the germline V gene.

This clone turned up a few times. The chain recombines TRBV18 with TRBJ2-3, with D perhaps matching TRBD1 (5 bases). The CDR3 covers 17 residues. Germline-derived CDR1 and CDR2 are KGHSH and LQKENI. V dropped 2 bases and J dropped 6 bases, with 21 bases sitting between them. The CDR3 region is CASSPEYRQIGWDTQYF. The DNA for the CDR3 is TGTGCCAGCTCACCAGAGTATCGACAGATAGGGTGGGATACGCAGTATTTT.

The chain has TRBV30 and TRBJ2-3, with 10 nucleotides matching TRBD2. The V segment lost 1 base and the J segment 10 bases; nucleotides outside the gene matches: 11. The germline gives CDR1 GTSNPN, CDR2 SVGIG (reference sequence). CDR3 length equals 15 residues. The CDR3 sequence: CAWSAHYPGLAAQYF. The CDR3 region has the DNA TGTGCCTGGAGTGCACACTACCCCGGACTAGCGGCGCAGTATTTT.

This clone occurred a few times. V is TRBV10-1 and J is TRBJ2-5; 11 bases are a match to TRBD1. The CDR3 consists of 18 residues. The J segment lost 4 bases and the V segment lost 6 bases, leaving 16 bases of the junction unmatched. The germline CDR1 and CDR2 sequences are WNHNN and SYGVQD (reference sequence). The CDR3 reads CASSEGPPGTGGRETQYF. CDR3 DNA sequence: TGCGCCAGCAGCGAGGGACCGCCTGGGACAGGGGGGAGAGAGACCCAGTACTTC.